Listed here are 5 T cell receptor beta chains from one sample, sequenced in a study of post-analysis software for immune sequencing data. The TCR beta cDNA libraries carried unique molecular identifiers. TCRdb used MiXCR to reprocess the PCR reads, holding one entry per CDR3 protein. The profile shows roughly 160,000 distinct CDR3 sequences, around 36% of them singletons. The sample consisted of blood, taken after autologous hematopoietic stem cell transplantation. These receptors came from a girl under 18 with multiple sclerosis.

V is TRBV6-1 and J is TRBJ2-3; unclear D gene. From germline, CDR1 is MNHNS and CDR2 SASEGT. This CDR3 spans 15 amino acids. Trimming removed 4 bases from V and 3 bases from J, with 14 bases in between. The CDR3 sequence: CASSGLFSRTDTQYF. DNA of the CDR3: TGTGCCAGCAGTGGGCTTTTTTCTAGGACAGATACGCAGTATTTT.

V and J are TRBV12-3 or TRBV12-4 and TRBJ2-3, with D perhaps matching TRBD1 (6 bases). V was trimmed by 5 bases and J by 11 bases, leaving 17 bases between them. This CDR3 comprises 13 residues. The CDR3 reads CASSRVGAYEQYF. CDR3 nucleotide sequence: TGTGCCAGCAGTAGAGTGGGGGCCTACGAGCAGTATTTT.

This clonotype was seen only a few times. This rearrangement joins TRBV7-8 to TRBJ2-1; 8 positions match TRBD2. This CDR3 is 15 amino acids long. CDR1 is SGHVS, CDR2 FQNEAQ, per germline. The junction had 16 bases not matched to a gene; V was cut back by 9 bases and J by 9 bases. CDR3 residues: CASTRASGSKVEQFF. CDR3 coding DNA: TGTGCCAGTACGAGGGCCAGCGGGAGTAAGGTTGAGCAGTTCTTC.

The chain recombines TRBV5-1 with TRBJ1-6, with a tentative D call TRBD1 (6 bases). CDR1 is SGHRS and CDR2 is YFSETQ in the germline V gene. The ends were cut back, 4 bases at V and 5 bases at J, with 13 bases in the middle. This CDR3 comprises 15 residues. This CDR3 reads CASSQQGSDNSPLHF. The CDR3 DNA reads TGCGCCAGCAGCCAACAGGGCTCGGATAATTCACCCCTCCACTTT.

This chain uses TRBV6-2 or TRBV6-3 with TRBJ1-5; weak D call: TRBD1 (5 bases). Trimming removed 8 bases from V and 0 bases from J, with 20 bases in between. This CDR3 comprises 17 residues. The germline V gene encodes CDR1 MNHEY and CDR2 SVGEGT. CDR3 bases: TGTGCCAGCCGTACCTACCAAAGGGGAAATAGCAATCAGCCCCAGCATTTT. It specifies CASRTYQRGNSNQPQHF.